These T cell receptor beta chains were read from a single sample in a study of metastatic and nonmetastatic thyroid tumors. MiXCR reprocessed the PCR reads for TCRdb. The sample holds under 35,000 clones, around a quarter seen once. The sample consisted of blood. These receptors were taken from a female donor with papillary thyroid cancer or a benign thyroid nodule (not recorded which). Some clones in this sample may be carry-over from other donors' samples. Each CDR3 is given with its conserved first and last residue. Fields, in order: V gene, J gene, CDR3 protein.

TRBV19,TRBJ1-5,CASITTLDIDQPQHF
TRBV9,TRBJ2-1,CASSPGGGVYNEQFF
TRBV2,TRBJ1-2,CASSEGRSTF
TRBV11-2,TRBJ2-1,CASSLLWSGRSSNEQFF
TRBV6-4,TRBJ2-2,CASSGPSGGDTGELFF
TRBV25-1,TRBJ2-7,CASTQKGGSSYEQYF
TRBV20-1,TRBJ2-1,CSASASGRYNEQFF
TRBV7-3,TRBJ2-1,CASNLRGQGAFDEQFF
TRBV5-1,TRBJ2-7,CASSSDNLSQEQYF
TRBV4-1,TRBJ2-3,CASRDVLAGGIDTQYF
TRBV6-4,TRBJ2-3,CASSASGTDTQYF
TRBV28,TRBJ2-1,CAIMGKWANEQFF
TRBV5-6,TRBJ2-3,CASSTTLRSTDTQYF
TRBV12-3/TRBV12-4,TRBJ2-3,CASSFFPTDTQYF
TRBV20-1,TRBJ2-7,CSASRTGSYEQYF
TRBV27,TRBJ1-1,CASKGQLNTEAFF
TRBV28,TRBJ2-3,CASSSSGAHTDTQYF
TRBV7-2,TRBJ2-5,CASTDLSLETQYF
TRBV20-1,TRBJ2-4,CSARGLEVQYF
TRBV30,TRBJ1-5,CAWSGRLDQPQHF
TRBV6-1,TRBJ2-1,CASSERPRGEGSYNEQFF
TRBV6-2/TRBV6-3,TRBJ2-7,CASSYEGATAQYF
TRBV6-1,TRBJ2-2,CASSVEGGTGELFF
TRBV5-1,TRBJ2-3,CASSRGTHTDTQYF
TRBV6-5,TRBJ2-1,CASRSPRRLALGGGEQFF
TRBV15,TRBJ1-2,CATSAGAYGYTF
TRBV7-2,TRBJ1-1,CASSINQIMNTEAFF
TRBV27,TRBJ2-7,CASSSNTYEQYF
TRBV7-2,TRBJ2-7,CASSPWTLNEQYF
TRBV15,TRBJ2-7,CATSAETSGSSYEQYF
TRBV7-7,TRBJ2-2,CASSPTGVWSGELFF
TRBV4-3,TRBJ2-7,CASSQDSQQSYEQYF